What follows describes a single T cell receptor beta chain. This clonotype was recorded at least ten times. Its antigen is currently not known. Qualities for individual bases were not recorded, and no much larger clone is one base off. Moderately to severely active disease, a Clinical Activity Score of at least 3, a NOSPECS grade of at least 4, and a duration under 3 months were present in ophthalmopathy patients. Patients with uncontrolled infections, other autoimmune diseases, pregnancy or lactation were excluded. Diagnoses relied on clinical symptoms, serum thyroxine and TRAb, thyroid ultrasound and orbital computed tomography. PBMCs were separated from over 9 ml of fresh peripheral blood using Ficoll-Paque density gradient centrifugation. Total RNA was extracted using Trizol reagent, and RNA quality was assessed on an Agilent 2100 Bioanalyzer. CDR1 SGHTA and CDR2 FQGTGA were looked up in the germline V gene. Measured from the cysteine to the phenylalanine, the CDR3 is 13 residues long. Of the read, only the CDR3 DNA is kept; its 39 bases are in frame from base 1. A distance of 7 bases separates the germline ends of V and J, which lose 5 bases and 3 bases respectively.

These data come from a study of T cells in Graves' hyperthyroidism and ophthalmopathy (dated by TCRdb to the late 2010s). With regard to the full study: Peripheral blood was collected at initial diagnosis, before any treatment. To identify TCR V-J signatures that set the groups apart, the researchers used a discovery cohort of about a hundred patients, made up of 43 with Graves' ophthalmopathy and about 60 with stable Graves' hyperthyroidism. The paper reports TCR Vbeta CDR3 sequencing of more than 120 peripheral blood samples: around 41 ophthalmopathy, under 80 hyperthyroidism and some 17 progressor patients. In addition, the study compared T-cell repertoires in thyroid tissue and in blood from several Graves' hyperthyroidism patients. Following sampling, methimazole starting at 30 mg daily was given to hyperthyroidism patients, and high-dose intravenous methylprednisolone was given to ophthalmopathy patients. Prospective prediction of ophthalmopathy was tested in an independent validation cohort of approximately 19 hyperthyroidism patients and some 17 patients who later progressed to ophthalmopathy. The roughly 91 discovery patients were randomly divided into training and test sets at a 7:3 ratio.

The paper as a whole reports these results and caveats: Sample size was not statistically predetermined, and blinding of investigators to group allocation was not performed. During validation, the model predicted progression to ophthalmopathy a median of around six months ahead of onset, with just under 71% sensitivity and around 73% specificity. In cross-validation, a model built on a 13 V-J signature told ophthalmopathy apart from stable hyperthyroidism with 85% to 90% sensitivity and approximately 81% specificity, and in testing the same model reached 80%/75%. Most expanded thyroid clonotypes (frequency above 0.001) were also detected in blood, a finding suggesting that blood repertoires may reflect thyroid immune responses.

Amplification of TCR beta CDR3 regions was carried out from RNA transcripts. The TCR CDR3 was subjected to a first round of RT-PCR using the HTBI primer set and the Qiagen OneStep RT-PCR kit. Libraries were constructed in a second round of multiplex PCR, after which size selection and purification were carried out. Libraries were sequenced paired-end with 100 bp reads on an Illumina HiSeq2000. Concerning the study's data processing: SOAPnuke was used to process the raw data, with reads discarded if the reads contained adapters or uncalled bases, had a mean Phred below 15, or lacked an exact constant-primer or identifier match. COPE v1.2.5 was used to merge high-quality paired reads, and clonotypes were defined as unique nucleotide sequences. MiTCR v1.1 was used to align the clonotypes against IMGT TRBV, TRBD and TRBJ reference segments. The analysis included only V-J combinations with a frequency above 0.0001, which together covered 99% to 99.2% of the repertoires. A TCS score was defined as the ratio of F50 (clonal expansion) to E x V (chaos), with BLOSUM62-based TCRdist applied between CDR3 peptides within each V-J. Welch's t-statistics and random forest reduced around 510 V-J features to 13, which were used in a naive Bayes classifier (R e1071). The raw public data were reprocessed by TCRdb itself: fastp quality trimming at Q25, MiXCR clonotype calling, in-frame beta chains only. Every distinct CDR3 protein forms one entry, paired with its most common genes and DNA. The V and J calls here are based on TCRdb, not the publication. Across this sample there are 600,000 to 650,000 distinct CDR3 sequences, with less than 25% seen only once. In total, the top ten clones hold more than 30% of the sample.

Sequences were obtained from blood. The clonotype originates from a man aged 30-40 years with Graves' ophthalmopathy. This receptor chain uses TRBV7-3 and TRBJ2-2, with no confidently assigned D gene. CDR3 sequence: CASSHDYTGELFF. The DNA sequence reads TGTGCCAGCAGCCACGACTACACCGGGGAGCTGTTTTTT.